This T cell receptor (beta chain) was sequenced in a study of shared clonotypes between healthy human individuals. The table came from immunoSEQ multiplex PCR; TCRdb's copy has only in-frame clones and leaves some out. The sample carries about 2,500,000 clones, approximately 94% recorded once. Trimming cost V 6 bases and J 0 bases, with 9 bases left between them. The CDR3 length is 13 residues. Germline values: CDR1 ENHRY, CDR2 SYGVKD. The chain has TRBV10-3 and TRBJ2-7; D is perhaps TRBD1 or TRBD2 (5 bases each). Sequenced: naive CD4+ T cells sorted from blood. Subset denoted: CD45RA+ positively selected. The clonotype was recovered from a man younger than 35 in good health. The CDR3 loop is CAIRGTASYEQYF. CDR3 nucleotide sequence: TGTGCCATCAGGGGGACCGCCTCCTACGAGCAGTACTTC.